The 24 T cell receptor beta chains listed next were all sequenced from one sample in a study of blood T cell repertoires in COVID-19. Profiling relied on immunoSEQ multiplex PCR, and the TCRdb table lists in-frame clones only, not all of them. The table records 300,000 or so clones, roughly 90% of them present only once. Sequencing used PBMCs or T cells enriched from blood (not recorded which). Receptor source: a woman in her 30s who had recovered from COVID-19.

This chain joins TRBV19 and TRBJ2-7, with 7 bases fitting TRBD1. Germline V gene sequence: CDR1 LNHDA, CDR2 SQIVND (reference sequence). Trimming took 4 bases from V and 2 from J; bases not matched to a gene: 8. The CDR3 length is 15 residues. CDR3 sequence reads: CASSNPGQTTYEQYF. For the CDR3, the DNA is TGTGCCAGTAGTAATCCGGGACAGACAACCTACGAGCAGTACTTC.

The V gene is TRBV5-8, the J gene TRBJ1-2, with D possibly being TRBD1 (6 bases). V dropped 4 bases and J dropped 4 bases, with 17 bases sitting between them. CDR3 size: 15 residues. Per germline, CDR1 SGHTS and CDR2 YDEGEE. This chain's CDR3 is CASSLPPRQAYGYTF. The CDR3 coding sequence is TGTGCCAGCAGCCTGCCCCCGAGACAGGCCTATGGCTACACCTTC.

The CDR3 is CASSVGSSAGYEQYF. The CDR3 nucleotides are TGTGCCAGCAGCGTAGGTAGCAGCGCTGGCTACGAGCAGTACTTC. The chain joins TRBV9 to TRBJ2-7; D unresolved. The CDR3 sequence is 15 residues long. Germline-derived CDR1 and CDR2 are SGDLS and YYNGEE. The V gene lost 0 bases and the J gene lost 3 bases, with 13 bases spanning the gap.

The V call is TRBV2, the J call TRBJ1-5; the match to TRBD1 covers 8 bases. Germline lookup yields CDR1 SNHLY and CDR2 FYNNEI. The CDR3 contains 15 residues. After removal of 3 bases from V and 1 base from J, the junction contained 2 bases not matched to a gene. CDR3 sequence: CASSDRGLSNQPQHF. CDR3 sequence (DNA): TGTGCCAGCAGTGACAGGGGGCTGAGCAATCAGCCCCAGCATTTT.

The gene calls are TRBV24-1 and TRBJ2-3, with 9 nucleotides matching TRBD1. Germline V CDR1 and CDR2: KGHDR, SFDVKD. J gave up 5 bases and V 4 bases, and 6 bases lay outside the gene matches. This CDR3 comprises 15 residues. The CDR3 DNA sequence: TGTGCCACCAGTGAAACCGGGACAGGGAGAGATACGCAGTATTTT. It translates to CATSETGTGRDTQYF.

This rearrangement joins TRBV2 to TRBJ2-7; D may be TRBD1 (6 bases). CDR3 length: 15 residues. Germline V gives CDR1 SNHLY, CDR2 FYNNEI. The V end was cut by 7 bases, the J end by 3 bases, with 19 bases between. Here the CDR3 reads CASTTPNDRSYEQYF. Written as DNA, the CDR3 is TGTGCCAGCACCACCCCAAACGACAGGAGCTACGAGCAGTACTTC. The variable domain in full, with the rest retrieved from reference TRBV2 and TRBJ2-7, is EPEVTQTPSHQVTQMGQEVILRCVPISNHLYFYWYRQILGQKVEFLVSFYNNEISEKSEIFDDQFSVERPDGSNFTLKIRSTKLEDSAMYFCASTTPNDRSYEQYFGPGTRLTVT.

The J gene is TRBJ1-3, the V gene TRBV2, with D perhaps TRBD1 (5 bases). The germline V and J ends were trimmed by 7 bases and 4 bases, with 11 bases remaining between them. The CDR3 runs to 13 residues. The germline CDR1 and CDR2 sequences are SNHLY and FYNNEI. The CDR3 coding sequence is TGTGCCAGCATCAGGGATGCGGGAAACACCATATATTTT. Translated: CASIRDAGNTIYF. The variable domain in full, with the rest retrieved from reference TRBV2 and TRBJ1-3, is EPEVTQTPSHQVTQMGQEVILRCVPISNHLYFYWYRQILGQKVEFLVSFYNNEISEKSEIFDDQFSVERPDGSNFTLKIRSTKLEDSAMYFCASIRDAGNTIYFGEGSWLTVV.

The CDR3 is CASSEALEGQPQHF. The CDR3, as DNA: TGTGCCAGCAGTGAAGCGCTTGAGGGTCAGCCCCAGCATTTT. The genes are TRBV2 and TRBJ1-5; D call uncertain. The CDR3 extends over 14 amino acids. Trimming removed 0 bases at V and 6 bases at J, with 9 bases between. Germline-derived CDR1 and CDR2 are SNHLY and FYNNEI.

The chain carries TRBV5-4 and TRBJ2-5; the match to TRBD2 covers 9 bases. Germline loops: CDR1 SGHNT, CDR2 YYREEE (reference sequence). The trim removed 3 bases at V and 1 base at J, leaving 7 bases unmatched. The CDR3 has 16 amino acids. CDR3 nucleotide sequence: TGTGCCAGCAGCTCCGGGGTAGCGGGGGTCCAAGAGACCCAGTACTTC. As protein: CASSSGVAGVQETQYF. Full variable domain (outside the CDR3, taken from reference TRBV5-4 and TRBJ2-5): ETGVTQSPTHLIKTRGQQVTLRCSSQSGHNTVSWYQQALGQGPQFIFQYYREEENGRGNFPPRFSGLQFPNYSSELNVNALELDDSALYLCASSSGVAGVQETQYFGPGTRLLVL.

The gene calls are TRBV19 and TRBJ1-5; D gene unclear. The CDR3 is made up of 14 amino acids. CDR1 and CDR2 from the germline V gene are LNHDA and SQIVND (reference sequence). Trimming shortened V by 5 bases and J by 3 bases, and 11 bases separated the two germline ends. The CDR3 DNA is TGTGCCAGTAGTCCCTTACAGCTCAATCAGCCCCAGCATTTT. It encodes CASSPLQLNQPQHF.

This chain uses TRBV5-8 with TRBJ1-6, with TRBD1 matching over 10 bases. Germline CDR1 and CDR2: SGHTS and YDEGEE. V gave up 5 bases and J gave up 8 bases; unmatched junction bases: 7. This CDR3 contains 15 residues. CDR3 nucleotide sequence: TGTGCCAGCAGGCCCGTTGGACAGGGGGATTCACCCCTCCACTTT. Amino acid sequence: CASRPVGQGDSPLHF.

V gene TRBV10-1 combines with J gene TRBJ2-5, with TRBD1 identical over 10 bases. In germline, CDR1 is WNHNN, CDR2 SYGVQD (reference sequence). The CDR3 covers 14 residues. J lost 1 base, V lost 6 bases, and 2 bases had no gene match. The CDR3 protein is CASSRTGGQETQYF. The DNA of the CDR3 is TGCGCCAGCAGCCGGACAGGGGGCCAAGAGACCCAGTACTTC.

The genes are TRBV6-2 or TRBV6-3 and TRBJ1-5; perhaps TRBD1 as D (5 bases). V dropped 5 bases and J dropped 0 bases, with 11 bases sitting between them. The CDR3 spans 15 residues. CDR1 is MNHEY, CDR2 SVGEGT, per germline. CDR3 amino acids: CASSPGRYSNQPQHF. The CDR3 nucleotides read TGTGCCAGCAGTCCAGGGCGATATAGCAATCAGCCCCAGCATTTT.

V usage is TRBV7-2 and J usage is TRBJ2-7; 9 bases are a match to TRBD2. V dropped 4 bases and J dropped 4; count of bases not matched to a gene: 8. CDR1 and CDR2 (germline): SGHTA, FQGNSA. This CDR3 comprises 15 residues. The CDR3 spells CASSYSGTSPYEQYF. The CDR3 nucleotides read TGTGCCAGCAGCTACTCCGGGACTAGCCCGTACGAGCAGTACTTC.

V usage is TRBV15 and J usage is TRBJ2-7; TRBD1 matches at 9 bases. Trimming removed 1 base from V and 7 bases from J; junction bases left unmatched: 11. Germline lookup yields CDR1 LNHNV and CDR2 YYDKDF (reference sequence). The CDR3 is 16 residues long. In nucleotides, the CDR3 is TGTGCCACCAGCAGAGCGATGGACAGGGGTAAAGGGGAGCAGTACTTC. It translates to CATSRAMDRGKGEQYF.

DNA for the CDR3: TGTGCCAGCAGTTACCCCGAGACAGGGAACACTGAAGCTTTCTTT. Translating gives CASSYPETGNTEAFF. The gene calls are TRBV6-6 and TRBJ1-1, with D tentatively TRBD1 (6 bases). This CDR3 comprises 15 residues. Germline values: CDR1 MNHNY, CDR2 SVGAGI (reference sequence). Trimming removed 2 bases at V and 1 base at J, with 11 bases between.

The chain couples TRBV7-8 to TRBJ1-1; 7 nucleotides match TRBD1. V lost 1 base, J lost 4 bases, and 6 bases stayed unmatched. The CDR3 consists of 15 residues. From germline, CDR1 is SGHVS and CDR2 FQNEAQ. The CDR3 DNA is TGTGCCAGCAGCTTAGTGGGACAGAGGGTCACTGAAGCTTTCTTT. Amino acid sequence: CASSLVGQRVTEAFF.

CDR3 DNA: TGTGCCAGCAGTTACTCTTCTGGGGCCGTCTCCTACGAGCAGTACTTC. This codes for CASSYSSGAVSYEQYF. The chain employs TRBV6-5 and TRBJ2-7, with D perhaps matching TRBD1 (5 bases). The CDR3 runs 16 residues. From germline, CDR1 is MNHEY and CDR2 SVGAGI. V lost 0 bases, J lost 0 bases, and 12 bases lay in between.

The chain uses TRBV5-1 and TRBJ2-7, with 7 nucleotides matching TRBD2. Germline V gene lookup returns CDR1 SGHRS and CDR2 YFSETQ. The length of the CDR3 is 15 residues. J was trimmed by 3 bases and V by 2 bases; bases with no gene match: 8. CDR3 bases: TGCGCCAGCAGCTTCCAGGGAGGGTCCCTCTACGAGCAGTACTTC. It translates to CASSFQGGSLYEQYF.

This chain joins TRBV18 and TRBJ1-4; D may be TRBD1 (5 bases). The CDR3 covers 16 residues. The germline CDR1 and CDR2 sequences are KGHSH and LQKENI. V was trimmed by 2 bases and J by 1 base, leaving 11 bases between them. The CDR3 region has the DNA TGTGCCAGCTCACCAATCTTCGGGGGAACTAATGAAAAACTGTTTTTT. Encoded protein: CASSPIFGGTNEKLFF.

The chain combines TRBV7-2 with TRBJ2-1, with 11 nucleotides matching TRBD2. Germline CDR1 reads SGHTA; CDR2 reads FQGNSA. The CDR3 contains 16 residues. The ends lost 4 bases at V and 2 bases at J; junction bases unmatched: 4. CDR3 nucleotides: TGTGCCAGCAGCTCTCGACTAGCGGGGCCCTACAATGAGCAGTTCTTC. It is translated as CASSSRLAGPYNEQFF. Full variable domain (remainder filled in from reference TRBV7-2 and TRBJ2-1): GAGVSQSPSNKVTEKGKDVELRCDPISGHTALYWYRQSLGQGLEFLIYFQGNSAPDKSGLPSDRFSAERTGGSVSTLTIQRTQQEDSAVYLCASSSRLAGPYNEQFFGPGTRLTVL.

In this sample, this clone turned up once. The chain has TRBV7-9 and TRBJ1-1; TRBD1 aligns across 9 bases. The junction had 6 bases not matched to a gene; V was cut back by 1 base and J by 3 bases. This CDR3 comprises 16 residues. The germline gives CDR1 SEHNR, CDR2 FQNEAQ (reference sequence). The CDR3 spells CASSLGGDRADTEAFF. For the CDR3, the DNA is TGTGCCAGCAGCTTAGGAGGGGACAGGGCGGACACTGAAGCTTTCTTT.

The chain has TRBV2 and TRBJ1-2; maybe TRBD1 (6 bases). This CDR3 spans 14 amino acids. V dropped 6 bases and J dropped 2 bases, with 13 bases sitting between them. The V gene's germline CDR1 is SNHLY and CDR2 FYNNEI. The CDR3 loop is CASSLGQLNYGYTF. CDR3 nucleotide sequence: TGTGCCAGCAGCCTCGGACAGTTAAACTATGGCTACACCTTC.

The chain's CDR3 is CATSDRKGYTF. CDR3 bases: TGTGCCACCAGTGATCGTAAAGGCTACACCTTC. The chain uses TRBV24-1 and TRBJ1-2; D uncertain. V was shortened by 3 bases and J by 8 bases, with 6 bases between the two germline ends. The length of the CDR3 is 11 residues. Germline lookup yields CDR1 KGHDR and CDR2 SFDVKD.